The 16 T cell receptor beta chains in this list originate from one sample, sequenced in a study of human T cells and chemical hapten exposure. The time point was: patch test 3, about 24 weeks after DPC sensitization. Treatment meaning: therapeutic diphenylcyclopropenone sensitization with weekly scalp DPC. TCRdb re-analysed the RACE reads in MiXCR, keeping a single row per CDR3 protein. The data show 70,000 or so distinct CDR3 sequences, approximately 10% seen once. The input for sequencing was whole blood, taken in connection with sensitization to the hapten diphenylcyclopropenone (DPC). All receptors derive from a woman aged 45-60 years with alopecia areata. Some clones in this sample may be carry-over from other donors' samples.

The chain recombines TRBV5-6 with TRBJ1-1; D not certain. Germline CDR1 is SGHDT and CDR2 is YYEEEE. Trimming left V 3 bases short and J 4 bases short, with 13 bases between. The CDR3 contains 14 residues. CDR3 sequence reads: CASSWERASTEAFF. CDR3 nucleotide sequence: TGTGCCAGCAGCTGGGAAAGGGCGAGCACTGAAGCTTTCTTT.

This clonotype was seen ten or more times. V gene TRBV7-9 combines with J gene TRBJ2-7, with a possible D match to TRBD1 (5 bases). The CDR3 contains 13 residues. V lost 5 bases and J 5 bases, leaving 13 bases between the germline ends. Germline V gene lookup returns CDR1 SEHNR and CDR2 FQNEAQ (reference sequence). CDR3 DNA sequence: TGTGCCAGCAGCCTAGATCTCAGGGACGAGCAGTACTTC. Residues: CASSLDLRDEQYF.

The V and J genes are TRBV29-1 and TRBJ2-3; D gene uncertain. The germline gives CDR1 SQVTM, CDR2 ANQGSEA. This CDR3 spans 10 amino acids. V was pared by 1 base and J by 6 bases, with 2 bases between. This CDR3 is CSVEVDTQYF. The CDR3 coding sequence is TGCAGCGTTGAAGTGGATACGCAGTATTTT.

V gene TRBV6-1 combines with J gene TRBJ1-2; D not certain. This CDR3 is 17 amino acids long. The ends were cut back, 1 base at V and 2 bases at J, with 17 bases in the middle. Germline loops: CDR1 MNHNS, CDR2 SASEGT. The CDR3 DNA is TGTGCCAGCAGTGAAGGTCAAGGGAAACTGAGGAACTATGGCTACACCTTC. Its translation: CASSEGQGKLRNYGYTF.

The chain uses TRBV4-1 and TRBJ2-1; D is tentatively TRBD1 or TRBD2 (5 bases each). V dropped 2 bases and J dropped 1 base, with 15 bases sitting between them. The CDR3 length is 17 residues. Germline CDR1 MGHRA, CDR2 YSYEKL. The chain's CDR3 is CASSQSPGTESYNEQFF. CDR3 coding DNA: TGCGCCAGCAGCCAAAGCCCCGGGACGGAGTCCTACAATGAGCAGTTCTTC.

This clonotype was detected ten times or more. V usage is TRBV28 and J usage is TRBJ1-5; no definite D call. V was clipped by 3 bases and J by 2 bases, with 5 bases between them. The CDR3 length is 13 residues. The germline V gene has CDR1 MDHEN and CDR2 SYDVKM. The CDR3, as DNA: TGTGCCAGCAGTTTCGAAGGCAATCAGCCCCAGCATTTT. Its translation is CASSFEGNQPQHF.

For this clonotype: A much larger clone sits a single nucleotide away, making a read error possible. This chain connects TRBV11-2 to TRBJ1-1; TRBD1 might be the D (6 bases). The CDR3 contains 14 residues. V gave up 0 bases and J gave up 1 base, with 6 bases separating them. Germline V lookup: CDR1 SGHAT, CDR2 FQNNGV. The CDR3 sequence is CASSLEDRNTEAFF. The CDR3 nucleotides are TGTGCCAGCAGCTTAGAGGACAGGAACACTGAAGCTTTCTTT.

This clonotype was detected a few times. The chain is built from TRBV2 and TRBJ2-5, with 10 nucleotides matching TRBD2. J was trimmed by 5 bases and V by 4 bases; bases with no gene match: 22. This CDR3 is 20 amino acids long. Germline V lookup: CDR1 SNHLY, CDR2 FYNNEI. The CDR3 nucleotides are TGTGCCAGCAGTGGTTGGCTCGATGGACTAGCGGCGTTAAGCGGGGAGACCCAGTACTTC. Amino acids: CASSGWLDGLAALSGETQYF.

This clonotype was seen repeatedly, ten times or more. The rearrangement uses TRBV10-2 and TRBJ1-1; 8 bases are shared with TRBD1. V trimming: 10 bases; J trimming: 3 bases; junction bases outside the gene matches: 7. The CDR3 runs 13 residues. Germline CDR1 is WSHSY and CDR2 is SAAADI. The DNA of the CDR3 is TGCGCCATTGCGACAGGGGCGGACACTGAAGCTTTCTTT. Translation: CAIATGADTEAFF.

The rearrangement joins TRBV6-6 to TRBJ2-3; 7 bases line up with TRBD1. Germline V lookup: CDR1 MNHNY, CDR2 SVGAGI (reference sequence). There are 15 residues in the CDR3. V was clipped by 6 bases and J by 5 bases; unmatched bases: 11. Written as DNA, the CDR3 is TGTGCCAGCAGCCACAGACAGGGTAAAAGAGATACGCAGTATTTT. Translating it yields CASSHRQGKRDTQYF.

This chain links TRBV28 with TRBJ1-1; no clear D gene. Germline assignment: CDR1 MDHEN and CDR2 SYDVKM. Trimming took off 3 bases at V and 4 bases at J, with 12 bases between the two ends. This CDR3 is built from 14 residues. In nucleotides, the CDR3 is TGTGCCAGCAGTTTCCCGACGGGGAGCACTGAAGCTTTCTTT. Amino acid sequence: CASSFPTGSTEAFF.

The rearrangement joins TRBV6-1 to TRBJ2-3; D call uncertain. Germline loops: CDR1 MNHNS, CDR2 SASEGT. The ends were cut back, 8 bases at V and 5 bases at J, with 23 bases in the middle. The CDR3 is 16 amino acids. CDR3 sequence reads: CASGGVYSHLQDTQYF. The DNA for the CDR3 is TGTGCCAGCGGCGGAGTGTACAGTCATTTGCAAGATACGCAGTATTTT.

Worth noting for this clonotype: A much larger clone sits a single nucleotide away, making a read error possible. The chain joins TRBV12-3 or TRBV12-4 to TRBJ1-4; tentative D call: TRBD1 (5 bases). The CDR3 loop spans 14 amino acids. In nucleotides, the CDR3 is TGTGCCAGCAGGGAAGGGGCCCTTAATGAAAAACTGCTTTTT. It encodes CASREGALNEKLLF.

The chain recombines TRBV30 with TRBJ1-5; D not certain. Per germline, CDR1 GTSNPN and CDR2 SVGIG (reference sequence). Trimming took 1 base from V and 5 from J, leaving 9 bases between them. The CDR3 loop spans 13 amino acids. CDR3 nucleotide sequence: TGTGCCTGGAGTGCAGCAGGAGATCAGCCCCAGCATTTT. Protein: CAWSAAGDQPQHF.

This clonotype was seen more than once but under ten times. The CDR3 loop reads CASSQVSEDTQYF. The CDR3 nucleotides are TGTGCCAGCAGCCAAGTAAGCGAGGATACGCAGTATTTT. The chain uses TRBV14 and TRBJ2-3; D is uncertain. V lost 1 base, J lost 6 bases, and 8 bases lay in between. CDR1 and CDR2 from the germline V gene are SGHDN and FVKESK. The CDR3 contains 13 residues.

V is TRBV28 and J is TRBJ2-7; 7 bases fit TRBD1. The CDR3 runs to 16 residues. The ends lost 2 bases at V and 3 bases at J; junction bases unmatched: 10. Germline assignment: CDR1 MDHEN and CDR2 SYDVKM. CDR3 in DNA: TGTGCCAGCAGTTTACCCTCACGACAGGGAAGCTACGAGCAGTACTTC. Amino acid sequence: CASSLPSRQGSYEQYF.